The clone carrying this T cell receptor beta chain was counted once. Its target is unknown. This sample was included in a study of OX40 agonist ivuxolimab in advanced cancers. Looking at the study overall: The patients' treatment was ivuxolimab, an agonistic anti-OX40 (CD134) antibody. Patients received intravenous ivuxolimab every 2 weeks at 0.01 to 10 mg/kg.

Here immunoSEQ multiplex PCR was the method, and the copy in TCRdb shows in-frame clones only, minus some. The sample lists about 86,000 clones; 91% were seen once. Germline V gene lookup returns CDR1 SGHDT and CDR2 YYEEEE. The CDR3 loop spans 15 amino acids. V was shortened by 0 bases and J by 0 bases, with 10 bases between the two germline ends. Study results and limitations: With doses of 0.1 to 3.0 mg/kg, CD4+ and CD8+ blood T cells had undergone clonal expansion by week 6. A proportion of nonresponders additionally exhibited low normalized T-cell clonal expansion.

The specimen was CD4+ or CD8+ T cells sorted from blood, collected in a trial of the OX40 agonist ivuxolimab. The TCR originated in an adult with an advanced solid tumor such as melanoma, head and neck, liver or kidney cancer. The chain combines TRBV5-6 with TRBJ2-7, with D perhaps TRBD1 or TRBD2 (5 bases each). CDR3: CASSLAGASSYEQYF. The CDR3 DNA is TGTGCCAGCAGCTTGGCCGGGGCAAGCTCCTACGAGCAGTACTTC.